This T cell receptor beta chain was obtained from a study of cytomegalovirus exposure and HLA in healthy donors. Amplification used 60 Vbeta primers and 13 Jbeta primers. The repertoire was sequenced with immunoSEQ multiplex PCR; TCRdb's copy has only in-frame clones and lacks some. This table lists around 44,000 clones. Germline CDR1 reads SGHRS; CDR2 reads YFSETQ. V was shortened by 3 bases and J by 5 bases, with 14 bases between the two germline ends. This CDR3 region has 15 residues. The material sequenced was PBMCs. The chain combines TRBV5-1 with TRBJ2-2, with TRBD2 as a possible D gene (5 bases). This sequence was found in a male donor in good health and CMV-seropositive. The CDR3 coding sequence is TGCGCCAGCAGCTCGGATACCATAGCGACCGGGGAGCTGTTTTTT. It encodes CASSSDTIATGELFF.